The present entry profiles one T cell receptor beta chain with its context. In the original analysis: Scientists estimated how many nucleated cells there were by amplifying reference gene primers. Repertoires were generated with immunoSEQ multiplex PCR, while TCRdb's copy carries only in-frame clones and drops some. The V and J calls and clone size are taken from that table; D and trimming were inferred from the DNA. The table lists tens of thousands of clones, roughly 87% of them singletons. This specimen comes from a study of blood T cell repertoires in COVID-19. About the study: Sites across the United States, Italy and Spain contributed samples from acute and convalescent COVID-19. In each case, the material was cDNA or gDNA derived from T cells, B-cell-depleted T cells, or PBMCs.

Germline V gene lookup returns CDR1 LNHNV and CDR2 YYDKDF (reference sequence). Unmatched junction bases numbered 7, after V lost 5 bases and J lost 0 bases. The CDR3 spans 15 residues. Material: peripheral blood. The clonotype comes from a human donor in a cohort sampled during active COVID-19. The V call is TRBV15, the J call TRBJ2-7; 7 nucleotides line up with TRBD2. CDR3 DNA sequence: TGTGCCACCAGCCGGGGAGGGAAAAGCTCCTACGAGCAGTACTTC. It codes for CATSRGGKSSYEQYF. The complete variable domain, with remaining parts taken from reference TRBV15 and TRBJ2-7, reads DAMVIQNPRYQVTQFGKPVTLSCSQTLNHNVMYWYQQKSSQAPKLLFHYYDKDFNNEADTPDNFQSRRPNTSFCFLDIRSPGLGDTAMYLCATSRGGKSSYEQYFGPGTRLTVT.